The present TCR beta chain was sequenced within a study of CXCR3-negative and CXCR3-positive naive CD8 T cells. A word on this clonotype: Its matching antigen is unknown.

Study-wide findings and caveats: Naive CXCR3-positive cells had TRB CDR3s more hydrophobic than those of CXCR3-negative naive cells.

UMI-labeled 5' RACE yielded the TRB cDNA libraries. TCRdb processed the 5' RACE reads again and assigns one entry to each CDR3 protein, with no DNA. Here the sample table reports around 140,000 distinct CDR3 sequences. Sample: naive CXCR3+ CD8+ T cells from blood. Subset noted: CD45RO-CCR7+CD27+CD95- naive CD8+ T cells expressing CXCR3 (TNR3+). The TCR sequence derives from a human donor in good health. Some clones in this sample may be carry-over from other donors' samples.

The CDR3 here is CASSEGTSDYNEQFF. The chain combines TRBV6-1 with TRBJ2-1; absent DNA, TCRdb's TRBD2 call cannot be checked. The germline V gene has CDR1 MNHNS and CDR2 SASEGT. The CDR3 has 15 residues.